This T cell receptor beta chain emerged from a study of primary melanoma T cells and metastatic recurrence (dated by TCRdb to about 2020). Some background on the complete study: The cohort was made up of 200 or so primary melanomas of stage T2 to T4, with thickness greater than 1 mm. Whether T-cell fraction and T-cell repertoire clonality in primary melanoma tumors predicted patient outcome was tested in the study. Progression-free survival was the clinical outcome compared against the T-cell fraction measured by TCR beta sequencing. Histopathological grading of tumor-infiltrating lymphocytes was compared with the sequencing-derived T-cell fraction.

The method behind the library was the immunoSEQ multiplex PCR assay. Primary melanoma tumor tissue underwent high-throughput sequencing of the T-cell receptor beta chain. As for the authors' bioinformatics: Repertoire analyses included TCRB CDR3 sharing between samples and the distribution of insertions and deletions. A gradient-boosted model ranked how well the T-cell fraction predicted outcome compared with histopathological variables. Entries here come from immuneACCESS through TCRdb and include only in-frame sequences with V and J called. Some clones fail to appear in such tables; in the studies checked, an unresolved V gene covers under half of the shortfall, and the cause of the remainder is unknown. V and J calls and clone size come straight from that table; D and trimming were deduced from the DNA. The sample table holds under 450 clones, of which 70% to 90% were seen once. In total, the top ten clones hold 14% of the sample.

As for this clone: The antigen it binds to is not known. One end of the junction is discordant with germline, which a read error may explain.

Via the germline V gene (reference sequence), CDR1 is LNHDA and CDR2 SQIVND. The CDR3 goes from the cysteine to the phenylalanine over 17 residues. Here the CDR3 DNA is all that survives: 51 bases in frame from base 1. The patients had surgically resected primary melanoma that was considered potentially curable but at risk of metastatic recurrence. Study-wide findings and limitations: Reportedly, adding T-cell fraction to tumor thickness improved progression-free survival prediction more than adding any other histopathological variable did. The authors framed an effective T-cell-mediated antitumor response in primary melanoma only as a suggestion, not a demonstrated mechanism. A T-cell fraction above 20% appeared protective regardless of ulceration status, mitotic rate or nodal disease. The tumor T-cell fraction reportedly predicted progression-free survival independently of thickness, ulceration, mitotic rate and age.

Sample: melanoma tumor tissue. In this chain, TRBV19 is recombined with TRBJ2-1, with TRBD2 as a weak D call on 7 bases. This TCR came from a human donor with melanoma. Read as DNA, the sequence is TGTGTCAGTAGGGGAGCGGGAAGGGGTGGGACACTCAATGAGCAGTTCTTC. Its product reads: CVSRGAGRGGTLNEQFF.